These T cell receptor beta chains were read from a single sample in a study of CD8 T cells in Susac syndrome. One entry per CDR3 protein results from TCRdb running MiXCR on the immunoSEQ multiplex PCR reads. Among about 150,000 distinct CDR3 sequences, 80% to 95% were seen once, and the ten largest hold 0.09% to 0.095%. Sample: CD4+ T cells from PBMCs. Receptors originate from a human donor with multiple sclerosis. Each CDR3 is given with its conserved first and last residue. A D gene is named only where the DNA matches it firmly. Size tells how often a clone was seen (once, few, many) or the class of an expanded clone, and some rows leave it out.

clone size: NA; CDR3 length: 12; D gene: NA; J gene: TRBJ1-2; V gene: TRBV12-3/TRBV12-4; CDR3 protein: CASSLNGYGYTF; CDR3 DNA: TGTGCCAGCAGTTTAAATGGCTATGGCTACACCTTC
clone size: NA; CDR3 length: 15; D gene: TRBD1; J gene: TRBJ1-2; V gene: TRBV11-2; CDR3 protein: CASSLTGGAHYGYTF; CDR3 DNA: TGTGCCAGCAGCCTGACAGGGGGCGCGCACTATGGCTACACCTTC
clone size: NA; CDR3 length: 14; D gene: TRBD1; J gene: TRBJ2-5; V gene: TRBV20-1; CDR3 protein: CSARRGTVEETQYF; CDR3 DNA: TGCAGTGCTAGAAGGGGGACAGTTGAAGAGACCCAGTACTTC
clone size: NA; CDR3 length: 15; D gene: TRBD2; J gene: TRBJ2-1; V gene: TRBV18; CDR3 protein: CASSSVAGVSDEQFF; CDR3 DNA: TGTGCCAGCTCATCCGTCGCGGGAGTCTCGGATGAGCAGTTCTTC
clone size: NA; CDR3 length: 16; D gene: NA; J gene: TRBJ2-1; V gene: TRBV5-6; CDR3 protein: CASSRLEGKTYNEQFF; CDR3 DNA: TGTGCCAGCAGCCGACTCGAGGGGAAGACTTACAATGAGCAGTTCTTC
clone size: NA; CDR3 length: 11; D gene: NA; J gene: TRBJ2-3; V gene: TRBV28; CDR3 protein: CASSGLDTQYF; CDR3 DNA: TGTGCCAGCAGTGGGTTAGATACGCAGTATTTT
clone size: NA; CDR3 length: 15; D gene: TRBD2; J gene: TRBJ2-1; V gene: TRBV5-1; CDR3 protein: CASSLTSGGPNEQFF; CDR3 DNA: TGCGCCAGCAGCTTGACTAGCGGGGGGCCCAATGAGCAGTTCTTC
clone size: NA; CDR3 length: 15; D gene: NA; J gene: TRBJ2-5; V gene: TRBV12-3/TRBV12-4; CDR3 protein: CASADQRGGEETQYF; CDR3 DNA: TGTGCCAGCGCGGACCAGCGAGGGGGGGAAGAGACCCAGTACTTC
clone size: NA; CDR3 length: 14; D gene: NA; J gene: TRBJ2-1; V gene: TRBV20-1; CDR3 protein: CSALSGLSYNEQFF; CDR3 DNA: TGCAGTGCTTTAAGCGGACTCTCCTACAATGAGCAGTTCTTC
clone size: NA; CDR3 length: 14; D gene: TRBD1; J gene: TRBJ2-5; V gene: TRBV2; CDR3 protein: CASSVRRGQETQYF; CDR3 DNA: TGTGCCAGCAGTGTCCGCAGGGGGCAAGAGACCCAGTACTTC
clone size: NA; CDR3 length: 15; D gene: NA; J gene: TRBJ2-3; V gene: TRBV6-5; CDR3 protein: CASSPSGWGTDTQYF; CDR3 DNA: TGTGCCAGCAGTCCCTCAGGCTGGGGCACAGATACGCAGTATTTT
clone size: NA; CDR3 length: 15; D gene: TRBD2; J gene: TRBJ2-7; V gene: TRBV3-1; CDR3 protein: CASSQGLAESYEQYF; CDR3 DNA: TGTGCCAGCAGCCAGGGACTAGCGGAGTCCTACGAGCAGTACTTC
clone size: NA; CDR3 length: 16; D gene: NA; J gene: TRBJ2-7; V gene: TRBV7-8; CDR3 protein: CASSLARSRVGYEQYF; CDR3 DNA: TGTGCCAGCAGCTTAGCGCGTAGCAGGGTGGGCTACGAGCAGTACTTC
clone size: NA; CDR3 length: 14; D gene: NA; J gene: TRBJ2-3; V gene: TRBV9; CDR3 protein: CASSVAGDTDTQYF; CDR3 DNA: TGTGCCAGCAGCGTAGCCGGAGACACAGATACGCAGTATTTT
clone size: NA; CDR3 length: 15; D gene: NA; J gene: TRBJ2-7; V gene: TRBV9; CDR3 protein: CASSVSSGKANEQYF; CDR3 DNA: TGTGCCAGCAGCGTCTCTTCAGGAAAGGCTAACGAGCAGTACTTC
clone size: NA; CDR3 length: 15; D gene: NA; J gene: TRBJ2-7; V gene: TRBV23-1; CDR3 protein: CASSQSWLRAYEQYF; CDR3 DNA: TGCGCCAGCAGTCAATCGTGGCTCAGAGCCTACGAGCAGTACTTC
clone size: NA; CDR3 length: 12; D gene: NA; J gene: TRBJ1-2; V gene: TRBV20-1; CDR3 protein: CSAGESPGSYTF; CDR3 DNA: TGCAGTGCTGGGGAAAGCCCGGGGAGCTACACCTTC
clone size: NA; CDR3 length: 15; D gene: NA; J gene: TRBJ2-5; V gene: TRBV6-6; CDR3 protein: CASSRPEGGGETQYF; CDR3 DNA: TGTGCCAGCAGTCGACCCGAAGGGGGAGGTGAGACCCAGTACTTC
clone size: NA; CDR3 length: 16; D gene: TRBD1; J gene: TRBJ1-6; V gene: TRBV30; CDR3 protein: CACRVGTGVYNSPLHF; CDR3 DNA: TGTGCCTGCAGGGTAGGGACAGGGGTTTATAATTCACCCCTCCACTTT
clone size: NA; CDR3 length: 13; D gene: NA; J gene: TRBJ2-3; V gene: TRBV20-1; CDR3 protein: CSAMSLSTDTQYF; CDR3 DNA: TGCAGTGCCATGAGCCTTAGCACAGATACGCAGTATTTT
clone size: NA; CDR3 length: 17; D gene: TRBD2; J gene: TRBJ2-1; V gene: TRBV5-6; CDR3 protein: CASSLLRDYASYNEQFF; CDR3 DNA: TGTGCCAGCAGCTTGCTCAGGGACTACGCCTCCTACAATGAGCAGTTCTTC
clone size: NA; CDR3 length: 11; D gene: NA; J gene: TRBJ1-2; V gene: TRBV28; CDR3 protein: CASSPSAGYTF; CDR3 DNA: TGTGCCAGCAGTCCCTCTGCGGGCTACACCTTC
clone size: few; CDR3 length: 12; D gene: TRBD1; J gene: TRBJ2-5; V gene: TRBV28; CDR3 protein: CASGTGKETQYF; CDR3 DNA: TGTGCCAGCGGGACAGGGAAAGAGACCCAGTACTTC
clone size: NA; CDR3 length: 15; D gene: NA; J gene: TRBJ1-2; V gene: TRBV30; CDR3 protein: CAWRRGTTVGYGYTF; CDR3 DNA: TGTGCCTGGAGACGCGGGACAACGGTGGGCTATGGCTACACCTTC
clone size: NA; CDR3 length: 13; D gene: TRBD1; J gene: TRBJ2-3; V gene: TRBV12-3/TRBV12-4; CDR3 protein: CASRKDRVNTQYF; CDR3 DNA: TGTGCCAGCAGAAAGGACAGGGTAAATACGCAGTATTTT